The clone carrying this TCR beta chain has only a few counts. Original analysis: Reference gene primer amplification gave nucleated cell count estimates. Measured with immunoSEQ multiplex PCR; TCRdb has only the in-frame clones, and not every one. The V and J calls and the clone size are those of that table, but D and trimming were determined from the DNA. The sample consists of roughly 500,000 clones, more than 75% of them appearing once. Trimming took 6 bases from V and 4 from J, leaving 9 bases between them. The CDR3 spans 12 residues. The entry originates in a study of blood T cell repertoires in COVID-19. Turning to the study itself: Researchers got acute and convalescent COVID-19 samples from the United States, Italy and Spain. In each case, the material was cDNA or gDNA derived from T cells, B-cell-depleted T cells, or PBMCs.

Symptom resolution, clearance, or two negative PCRs marked donors in Cohort 3 as recovered. The sample comprised PBMCs or T cells enriched from blood (not recorded which). This chain connects TRBV12-3 or TRBV12-4 to TRBJ1-2, with D perhaps matching TRBD1 (6 bases). The clonotype comes from a woman aged 40 to 49 who had recovered from COVID-19. CDR3 amino acids: CASRQGSYGYTF. The CDR3 nucleotides read TGTGCCAGCAGACAGGGTTCCTATGGCTACACCTTC.